This T cell receptor (beta chain) emerged from a study of cytomegalovirus exposure and HLA in healthy donors (dated by TCRdb to 2016 to 2017). For context, the study as a whole: According to an earlier analysis of several hundred of the donors, about 179 million T cells yielded roughly 100 million unique TCR beta sequences and approximately 300 Gb of sequence data. The study aimed to test whether cataloging public T cell receptors could reveal signatures of past pathogen exposure. Several DR-DQ haplotypes were treated as single units for association and clustering because of strong linkage in the cohort. The genetic ancestry cluster associated with self-reported Caucasian donors included 80% to 90% of the roughly 400 genotyped donors. A separate validation cohort of roughly 130 different subjects was used in addition to the roughly 620-subject first cohort. Rather than drawing on any new phenotypic data, the later analysis identified candidate immune exposures from TCR beta sequences and the way those sequences occurred across donors. To study patterns of TCR occurrence, a later analysis re-analyzed previously published TCR beta repertoires from several hundred donors and added high-resolution HLA genotyping. HLA typing included class I and class II loci at four-digit resolution. An early release covering over 500 HLA-typed donors comprised about 300 gigabases of sequencing data and around 85 million unique TCR sequences. A later genetic analysis used genome-wide SNP genotypes for about three fifths of the 666 donors, treating that subset as a discovery cohort. The number of donors typed differed by locus, with about 629-630 for A, B, C, DRB1 and DQB1, about 500 for DQA1, 600 to 610 for DPA1, and some 440 for DPB1. Donor age, sex, ethnicity and CMV serostatus were compiled alongside the repertoire data. Every discovery cohort repertoire had been produced on one sequencing platform. An earlier analysis of some 500 of the donors applied high-throughput TCR beta sequencing to assess whether each TCR beta V gene segment acted as functional or pseudogenic. High-throughput TCR immunosequencing, statistical association of individual TCRs with disease status, and machine learning were combined to predict cytomegalovirus infection status. Among under 450 genotyped donors of the cohort, an average of around 240,000 unique TCR beta nucleotide sequences were sequenced per donor, around 18% of them non-productive. Using immunosequencing, the study profiled T cell repertoires from fewer than 700 subjects and related those repertoires to cytomegalovirus serostatus. Here is what the overall study found, with its caveats: Because HLA typing was unavailable for some donors at each locus, only the typed subset was used in association tests. Presence/absence analyses assumed roughly uniform sequencing depth across donors, an assumption that may not hold. Because counts were too low, roughly 17 rarely observed V segments, including chromosome 9 orphons, were left out of the earlier analysis of about 500 of the donors. In this cohort, only TCR beta chains were sequenced, and detectable features were limited by the absence of alpha or paired-chain data. When HLA alleles, especially DR and DQ, strongly co-occurred, attributing TCR associations to individual alleles was difficult. A later analysis found that HLA-associated TCR beta chains were more clonally expanded and had lower generation probabilities than equally common non-associated chains. In an earlier analysis of roughly 500 of the donors, most TCR beta V segments appeared in productive rearrangements about 87% or about 30% of the time, broadly matching IMGT annotations. Several of the top co-occurrence clusters appeared to be linked to parvovirus B19, influenza, CMV and Epstein-Barr virus, according to a later analysis. Correlated functional status among segregating V segments might reflect linkage disequilibrium, but an unknown experimental factor could not be ruled out. A further reported finding was that TCR beta sequences accurately predicted the HLA-A and HLA-B alleles for most subjects in the first cohort. In a later analysis, 15,000 to 20,000 TCR beta sequences were associated with specific HLA alleles at a false discovery rate of 0.05. A later genetic analysis reported fewer N-insertions in productive TCRs among donors in an Asian-associated ancestry cluster than the approximately 670-donor mean. The 87-base-pair reads could not distinguish some IMGT-functional V segments, including TRBV6-2 and TRBV6-3, so those segments were excluded. A total of fewer than 200 TCR beta chains were listed by the study as associated with cytomegalovirus. In vitro tests confirmed that a few of the cytomegalovirus-associated TCR beta chains recognize cytomegalovirus antigens. The classifier was reported to diagnose cytomegalovirus status with high specificity and sensitivity in both the original cohort and the validation cohort. Most CMV-associated TCR beta chains appeared to be HLA-restricted in a later analysis, and the HLA associations seemed to be driven largely by CMV exposure. A cluster of highly shared sequence variants was judged likely to represent a technical artifact of the sequencing pipeline. In a later analysis, TCR association rates were found to vary across HLA loci, with the most associated TCRs seen for DRB1 alleles and the fewest for HLA-C alleles. Immune exposure information for the cohort was limited to CMV serostatus. A later genetic analysis associated a missense DCLRE1C variant with V-gene and J-gene trimming of TCR beta chains, and an independent cohort replicated the association. While some public TCRs were present in many individuals, most TCR sequences turned up only very rarely across donors. The authors suggested that the approach could potentially be generalized to other disease states and immunological phenotypes.

As encoded in the germline V gene, CDR1 is SGHDT while CDR2 is YYEEEE. The CDR3 starts with the cysteine, ends with the phenylalanine, and has 15 residues. CDR3 DNA only is kept here, 45 bases in frame from base 1. Cut back by 4 bases and 7 bases, the V and J ends lie 17 bases apart. The cohort consisted of some 670 healthy bone marrow donors. All cohort members were sampled while nominally healthy, although unrecorded immune exposures were likely present. The donor was CMV seronegative and belonged to the group of several hundred seronegative cohort members. A peripheral blood sample was collected from each donor, and TCR beta sequencing was performed on peripheral blood mononuclear cells. The Qiagen DNeasy Blood Extraction Kit was used to extract genomic DNA from the blood cell samples. About this clone: This clone's antigen is unknown. No per-base quality is available; no much larger clone lies one base away.

Library creation used the immunoSEQ multiplex PCR assay. For the multiplex PCR, a mixture combining 60 forward primers for TCR Vbeta segments and 13 reverse primers for TCR Jbeta segments was used. The CDR3 region of rearranged TCR beta genes was amplified from genomic DNA by a multiplex PCR assay. Amplified TCR beta libraries were sequenced as 87-base-pair reads on the Illumina HiSeq System. On the authors' methods: A later analysis counted tens of millions of unique TCR beta chains across the 666 repertoires, and around 9.9 million of these chains were shared by at least two donors. To remove PCR and sequencing errors, raw reads were error-corrected and collapsed into unique sequences using a nearest-neighbor algorithm that merged closely related sequences. To assign V, D and J gene segments, CDR3 sequences were aligned to IMGT reference sequences. For a sequence to be retained, a match of at least six nucleotides was required to both a V gene segment and a J gene segment. A rearrangement was called productive if the CDR3 had no stop codons and remained in frame with V and J, and every other rearrangement was called non-productive. Following IMGT convention, CDR3 was defined as the stretch from the second conserved V-encoded cysteine up to the conserved J-encoded phenylalanine. The earlier analysis of roughly 590 of the donors excluded sequences that lacked an unambiguous match to a single V gene segment. In an earlier analysis of about 590 of the donors, a V segment was called functional when productive rearrangements were above 56.7%, and segregating when the standard deviation between donors exceeded 5%. To diagnose cytomegalovirus status from the catalog of TCR beta chain sequences, a statistical classification framework was built. In a later analysis, TCR nucleotide sequences were compared against IMGT/GENE-DB human TR gene sequences so that V and J genes could be assigned. In a later analysis, CDR3 sequences and most-parsimonious VDJ recombination scenarios were assigned using the TCRdist pipeline. In a later analysis, each TCR beta chain was defined by its CDR3 amino acid sequence together with its V-gene family, and reads lacking a unique V-gene family were excluded. To address suspected cross-contamination and a sequencing artifact, a later analysis removed some 620 highly shared, low-generation-probability nucleotide sequences. For each public chain, a later analysis derived a clonal expansion index from normalized ranks of inferred template counts within each repertoire. A later analysis computed generation probabilities with a VDJ recombination model fitted to out-of-frame rearrangements, and checked the results against IGoR. In a later analysis, TCR-TCR, TCR-HLA and TCR-CMV co-occurrence was scored with hypergeometric tests, and a repertoire-size bias correction was applied to TCR pairs. A later analysis estimated false discovery rates by permuting HLA or CMV assignments 20 times. In a later analysis, co-occurring TCRs were grouped with DBSCAN, and TCRdist sequence similarity was added when clustering was performed within HLA-allele-positive subsets. Co-occurrence clustering excluded repertoires with fewer than 30,000 or more than 120,000 public chains, plus five with anomalous nucleotide sharing. In its TCRdb copy, this immuneACCESS table keeps in-frame sequences only and misses some clones. Where compared with another copy, unresolved V genes explain less than half of these, and the others have no known cause. That table is the source of V, J and clone size, and D and trimming were worked out from the DNA. The sample table shows fewer than 200,000 clones, and approximately 80% are seen once. The leading ten clones occupy approximately 0.8% of the sample.

This clonotype was sampled from a woman between 18 and 29 years old in good health and CMV-seronegative. The rearrangement combines TRBV5-6 with TRBJ1-4; the D gene is perhaps TRBD1, from 6 matching bases. Sample: PBMCs. The sequenced DNA is TGTGCCAGCAGCGCGATGACGCAGGGGCCTGAAAAACTGTTTTTT. This yields the protein CASSAMTQGPEKLFF.